The sequence of this TCR beta chain was determined in a study of T cell changes during pregnancy in multiple sclerosis. Some clones are missing from TCRdb's copy, which holds only in-frame ones; the method was immunoSEQ multiplex PCR. There are tens of thousands of clones in the sample; approximately 90% occur only once, and approximately 1.4% lies in the top ten. Trimming took 8 bases from V and 2 from J, leaving 12 bases between them. Germline loops: CDR1 SNHLY, CDR2 FYNNEI. The CDR3 loop spans 13 amino acids. This material consisted of peripheral blood, taken in the third trimester of pregnancy. The J gene is TRBJ1-1, the V gene TRBV2; D is unresolved. The source of this sequence is a female donor with multiple sclerosis, enrolled in a pregnancy study. The CDR3 here is CASGQDLNTEAFF. The CDR3 DNA sequence: TGTGCCAGCGGGCAGGATCTTAACACTGAAGCTTTCTTT.